Detailed here is one T cell receptor (beta chain). Antigen unknown. This entry is derived from a study of OX40 agonist ivuxolimab in advanced cancers. Study-wide background: Patients were treated with intravenous ivuxolimab, dosed at 0.01 to 10 mg/kg and infused every 2 weeks. Eligibility rules accepted prior anti-PD-1, anti-PD-L1 or anti-CTLA-4 therapy, and around 40% had some. Study conclusions and caveats: Mean expanded clone counts were higher in CD8+ than CD4+ T cells. Dose levels from 0.1 to 3.0 mg/kg saw CD4+ and CD8+ blood T cells expand clonally by week 6.

The length of the CDR3 is 12 residues. Only in-frame clones appear in the TCRdb table, and some are missing; sequencing was by immunoSEQ multiplex PCR. The sample includes 95,000 to 100,000 clones, about four fifths of them seen just once. This clonotype was sampled from an adult with an advanced solid tumor such as melanoma, head and neck, liver or kidney cancer. The sample consisted of CD4+ or CD8+ T cells sorted from blood, taken in a trial of the OX40 agonist ivuxolimab. V usage is TRBV21-1 and J usage is TRBJ2-7. TRBV21-1 is shown as a pseudogene. CDR3 loop: CASSKERYEQYF. The CDR3 region has the DNA TGTGCCAGCAGCAAAGAACGCTACGAGCAGTACTTC.